This T cell receptor (beta chain) was sequenced during a study of T cells in localized non-small cell lung cancer (dated by TCRdb to between 2020 and 2021). Turning to the overall study: Comparing tumors with uninvolved tumor-adjacent lungs, the study looked at the T cell repertoires of roughly 250 patients with early-stage NSCLC. Of the NSCLC patients, approximately 130 were male and approximately 100 were female, and the mean age was approximately 66 years. The cohort was made up of about 240 treatment-naive NSCLC patients whose localized lung tumors had been resected.

Overall study results and their limits: Of the top 100 tumor clones, a median of 57 were detected in paired uninvolved adjacent lung; roughly 26 were also among that lung's top 100. Uninvolved tumor-adjacent lung showed the highest T cell clonality, higher than tumor, which suggests more focused antigenic responses in the adjacent lung. Because multi-region tumor sequencing was not performed, intratumor heterogeneity could not be ruled out. Because the study design was exploratory, TCR variables were selected using unadjusted p-values without false-discovery rate correction. Higher T cell density in blood was associated with longer overall survival, whereas higher clonality in adjacent lung was associated with shorter survival.

At diagnosis, peripheral blood, uninvolved tumor-adjacent lung and tumor were collected and were preserved as a mix of fresh-frozen and FFPE material. For TCR repertoire profiling, the blood samples were analyzed as peripheral blood mononuclear cells. In the germline V gene, CDR1 corresponds to SGHTA and CDR2 to FQGTGA. At the junction V is shortened by 5 bases and J by 10 bases; bases outside the gene matches: 10. Counted from cysteine to phenylalanine, this CDR3 has 15 amino acids. This entry keeps only the CDR3 DNA: 45 bases, framed from base 1. As regards this clone: It has no known antigen specificity. No base qualities exist here, and no much larger clone lies one base off it.

TCR beta CDR3 regions were sequenced from DNA using the immunoSEQ Assay. Per the original workflow: To compute T cell density, TCR beta template counts were normalized to usable DNA, which was estimated by amplifying housekeeping genes. The preseqR package was used to estimate richness by extrapolating to 400,000 templates for PBMC samples and to 120,000 templates for tissue samples. Clonality was calculated as one minus Pielou's evenness. Differential abundance testing on productive amino-acid clonotypes, with a minimum total count of 5 and an alpha of 0.1, was used to identify tissue-enriched TCRs. The Jaccard Index and the Morisita Overlap Index were used to measure repertoire overlap between compartments. GLIPH grouped TCR beta CDR3s together with public tetramer-defined viral CDR3s, and a viral motif had to include at least three viral sequences and also show V-gene enrichment. Sourced from immuneACCESS, this table was stored by TCRdb with only in-frame sequences that have V and J called. A share of the clones is absent; for the studies checked, an unresolved V gene accounts for under half, and the remainder has no known explanation. From that table come the V and J calls and clone size; the DNA was used to work out D and trimming. Recorded for this sample are roughly 58,000 clones; 81% of them occurred a single time. The top ten constitute approximately 4.7% of the sample.

The chain is made from TRBV7-3 and TRBJ2-1; TRBD2 fits 11 bases in the junction. The sample in question was PBMCs, obtained before any cancer treatment. The receptor's source is a man aged 35 to 69 with stage II lung adenocarcinoma. The CDR3 protein is CASSPGLAAVGEQFF. Read as DNA, the sequence is TGTGCCAGCAGCCCGGGACTAGCGGCCGTGGGGGAGCAGTTCTTC.